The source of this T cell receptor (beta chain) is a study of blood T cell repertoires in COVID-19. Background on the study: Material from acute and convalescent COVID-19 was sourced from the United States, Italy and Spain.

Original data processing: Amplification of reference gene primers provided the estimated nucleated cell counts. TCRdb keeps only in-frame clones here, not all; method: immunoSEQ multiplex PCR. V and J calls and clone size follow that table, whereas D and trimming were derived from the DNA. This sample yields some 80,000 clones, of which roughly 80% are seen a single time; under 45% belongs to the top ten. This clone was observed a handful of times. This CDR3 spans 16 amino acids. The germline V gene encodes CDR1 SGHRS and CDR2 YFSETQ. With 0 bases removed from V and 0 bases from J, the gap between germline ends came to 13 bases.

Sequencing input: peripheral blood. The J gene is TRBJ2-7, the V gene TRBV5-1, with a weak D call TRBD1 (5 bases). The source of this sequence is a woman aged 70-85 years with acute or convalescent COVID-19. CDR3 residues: CASSLGRQLSSYEQYF. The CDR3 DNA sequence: TGCGCCAGCAGCTTGGGGCGACAGTTGAGCTCCTACGAGCAGTACTTC.